This T cell receptor (beta chain) originates from a study of OX40 agonist ivuxolimab in advanced cancers. Regarding the research as a whole: The costimulatory receptor OX40 (CD134) was targeted by ivuxolimab, a fully human IgG2 agonistic monoclonal antibody. Intravenous ivuxolimab was administered to patients every 2 weeks at six dose levels: 0.01, 0.1, 0.3, 1.5, 3 and 10 mg/kg. Of the 50 or so patients in dose escalation, about 19 had hepatocellular carcinoma, roughly 15 had melanoma, 9 had renal cell carcinoma and 9 had head and neck cancer. Patients were allowed to have had prior anti-PD-1, anti-PD-L1 or anti-CTLA-4 therapy, and 40% of the dose-escalation patients had previously received checkpoint inhibitors. The purpose of peripheral TCRbeta sequencing was to test whether ivuxolimab changed TCR sequence diversity and led to clonal T-cell expansion. Partial responses occurred in three dose-escalation patients, of whom one had hepatocellular carcinoma and two had cutaneous melanoma. The paper describes the monotherapy dose-escalation part (N ≈ 52 patients) of the phase I trial of ivuxolimab. In the dose-escalation cohort, around four fifths of patients were male, and the mean age was roughly 60 years, with a range of roughly 23 to 85.

For CDR1 and CDR2, the germline V gene lists LGHNA and YSLEER. The CDR3 runs 15 residues from the cysteine to the phenylalanine. Only the CDR3 portion is preserved as DNA: 45 bases, with reading frame beginning at the first base. Trimming at the junction amounts to 0 bases on V and 4 bases on J, and the germline ends lie 7 bases apart. Study-wide conclusions, independent of this receptor: After ivuxolimab, expanded clones were on average more numerous among CD8+ T cells than among CD4+ T cells. Low levels of normalized T-cell clonal expansion were also shown by some nonresponding patients. Which antigens the clonally expanded peripheral T cells were specific for was not determined. At doses of 0.1 to 3.0 mg/kg, clonal expansion of both CD4+ and CD8+ T cells in blood was seen between baseline and week 6. In the 0.1-3.0 mg/kg groups, partial responders had among the lowest normalized peripheral clonal expansion, particularly in CD8+ T cells.

As to this clone: Its antigen is still unknown. No base quality information exists; no much larger clone differs at one position.

Patients with autoimmune disease history or receiving systemic immunosuppression were excluded from the trial. In every dose cohort, peripheral blood was drawn for TCR sequencing at baseline, cycle 4 day 1, and cycle 7 day 1. Samples were obtained from an open-label, multicenter, first-in-human phase I dose-escalation trial of ivuxolimab. Adults with locally advanced or metastatic melanoma, renal cell, hepatocellular, or head and neck squamous cell carcinoma were enrolled in the trial. Before TCR sequencing, CD4+ and CD8+ T cells were separately sorted from peripheral blood. For sequencing of the TCRbeta CDR3 region, genomic DNA was extracted from the sorted cells. The immunoSEQ Assay was used for sequencing of TCRbeta CDR3 regions. TCRdb mirrors the immuneACCESS table, restricted to in-frame sequences. Some clones are absent from its copies; in checked studies, under half trace to an unresolved V gene, and the reason for the others is unknown. Across this sample there are roughly 68,000 clones, with 86% seen only once. In total, the top ten clones hold about 8.2% of the sample.

In this chain, TRBV4-3 is recombined with TRBJ1-6; a confident D gene designation cannot be given. The input for sequencing was CD4+ or CD8+ T cells sorted from blood, taken in a trial of the OX40 agonist ivuxolimab. The clonotype originates from an adult with an advanced solid tumor such as melanoma, head and neck, liver or kidney cancer. The nucleotide sequence reads TGCGCCAGCAGCCAAGACTGGGTTTATAATTCACCCCTCCACTTT. Protein translation: CASSQDWVYNSPLHF.